This paragraph reports one TCR beta chain. The antigen is undetermined. What was amplified from RNA transcripts were TCR beta CDR3 regions. When the TCR CDR3 underwent first-round RT-PCR, the HTBI primer set was used. TCRdb re-derived calls from the multiplex PCR reads in MiXCR, one entry per CDR3 protein. The sample lists about 640,000 distinct CDR3 sequences, more than 14% occurring once. This sample was included in a study of T cells in Graves' hyperthyroidism and ophthalmopathy. Regarding the study as a whole: Blood also held most thyroid clonotypes expanded beyond 0.001. Using 13 V-J features, a model discriminated ophthalmopathy from stable hyperthyroidism.

Sequencing used blood. This TCR came from a woman in her forties or fifties with Graves' ophthalmopathy.

Written as DNA, the CDR3 is TGTGCCAGCAGCGACCAAGGGGGCTCTCAGCCCCAGCATTTT. Translation gives CASSDQGGSQPQHF. This chain connects TRBV9 to TRBJ1-5; the match to TRBD1 covers 7 bases. There are 14 residues in the CDR3. With 3 bases clipped from V and 6 bases from J, the junction kept 6 bases outside the gene matches. The germline V gene encodes CDR1 SGDLS and CDR2 YYNGEE.